This T cell receptor (beta chain) was recovered during a study of blood T cell repertoires in COVID-19. Libraries were prepared by immunoSEQ multiplex PCR; TCRdb keeps only in-frame clonotypes and omits some of them. Of 390,000 or so clones detected, around 87% appear once; the ten largest clones hold 8% to 13%. Germline CDR1 reads GTSNPN; CDR2 reads SVGIG (reference sequence). CDR3 length: 15 residues. Deletions cut 4 bases from V and 7 bases from J, with 17 bases between. Sequenced input: peripheral blood. This TCR was sampled from a woman in her thirties with COVID-19, enrolled during active disease. The chain is built from TRBV30 and TRBJ1-6, with D possibly matching TRBD1 (5 bases). For the CDR3, the DNA is TGTGCCTGGATTAGGGTCGGACACGAGAATTCACCCCTCCACTTT. Encoded protein: CAWIRVGHENSPLHF.